These 17 T cell receptor beta chains were sequenced from one sample in a study of cytomegalovirus exposure and HLA in healthy donors (dated by TCRdb to about 2017). Libraries were constructed by the immunoSEQ multiplex PCR assay. For the multiplex PCR, a mixture combining 60 forward primers for TCR Vbeta segments and 13 reverse primers for TCR Jbeta segments was used. TCRdb mirrors the immuneACCESS table, restricted to in-frame sequences. Some clones are absent from its copies; in checked studies, under half trace to an unresolved V gene, and the reason for the others is unknown. The sample yields about 98,000 clones; less than 85% were counted once. The ten largest clones capture approximately 1.8% of the sample. What was sequenced was PBMCs. These receptors came from a male donor in good health and CMV-seronegative.

V and J are TRBV5-6 and TRBJ1-2; 7 bases match TRBD1. Losses at the gene ends were 0 bases for V and 4 bases for J; bases not matched to a gene: 3. CDR1 is SGHDT, CDR2 YYEEEE, per germline. The CDR3 covers 14 residues. CDR3 nucleotides: TGTGCCAGCAGCTTGGACAGGGGCTCCTATGGCTACACCTTC. This encodes CASSLDRGSYGYTF.

The chain joins TRBV5-1 to TRBJ2-7, with 12 bases lining up with TRBD2. The CDR3 sequence is 15 residues long. Unmatched junction bases numbered 2, after V lost 1 base and J lost 3 bases. The germline V gene encodes CDR1 SGHRS and CDR2 YFSETQ. CDR3 bases: TGCGCCAGCAGCTTGCGACTAGCGGGAGTCTACGAGCAGTACTTC. It is translated as CASSLRLAGVYEQYF.

This clone was found once. The chain employs TRBV10-3 and TRBJ2-5; 7 positions match TRBD2. The CDR3 runs to 15 residues. V was pared by 4 bases and J by 5 bases, with 10 bases of the junction left unmatched. Germline lookup yields CDR1 ENHRY and CDR2 SYGVKD. The CDR3 spells CAISALAGLGETQYF. The CDR3 DNA follows: TGTGCCATCAGTGCTTTAGCGGGCCTGGGGGAGACCCAGTACTTC.

This chain uses TRBV7-6 with TRBJ2-3; 11 bases are shared with TRBD2. J was trimmed by 2 bases and V by 2 bases; bases with no gene match: 9. This CDR3 comprises 18 residues. CDR1 and CDR2 from the germline V gene are SGHVS and FNYEAQ. The CDR3 protein is CASSLLRLAGSHTDTQYF. The CDR3, as DNA: TGTGCCAGCAGCTTACTTAGACTAGCGGGATCACACACAGATACGCAGTATTTT.

V is TRBV6-5 and J is TRBJ2-1, with 8 bases that match TRBD2. The CDR3 loop spans 14 amino acids. Germline-derived CDR1 and CDR2 are MNHEY and SVGAGI. V lost 2 bases and J lost 7; bases outside the gene matches: 4. The CDR3 spells CASSYQRELNEQFF. CDR3 bases: TGTGCCAGCAGTTACCAGCGGGAGTTAAATGAGCAGTTCTTC.

This chain connects TRBV27 to TRBJ2-7; 10 bases map to TRBD1. The CDR3 extends over 15 amino acids. Per germline, CDR1 MNHEY and CDR2 SMNVEV (reference sequence). V lost 5 bases and J lost 4; bases outside the gene matches: 8. The CDR3 coding sequence is TGTGCCAGCAGTACACCGGGACAGGGGAAATACGAGCAGTACTTC. This codes for CASSTPGQGKYEQYF.

The chain is built from TRBV29-1 and TRBJ2-7; TRBD2 agrees at 13 bases. The CDR3 spans 16 residues. Trimming removed 4 bases from V and 6 bases from J; junction bases left unmatched: 12. In germline, CDR1 is SQVTM, CDR2 ANQGSEA. CDR3 sequence reads: CSVAGLAGAVSGEQYF. The CDR3, as DNA: TGCAGCGTTGCCGGACTAGCGGGAGCGGTCTCTGGCGAGCAGTACTTC.

The chain joins TRBV5-1 to TRBJ2-3; D possibly corresponds to TRBD1 (5 bases). Germline V gives CDR1 SGHRS, CDR2 YFSETQ. This CDR3 comprises 15 residues. V was pared by 0 bases and J by 0 bases, with 8 bases between. The CDR3 region is CASSLVQGSTDTQYF. The CDR3 region has the DNA TGCGCCAGCAGCTTGGTGCAGGGAAGCACAGATACGCAGTATTTT.

The rearrangement joins TRBV5-1 to TRBJ2-5, with 8 bases lining up with TRBD2. The CDR3 has 16 amino acids. With 1 base clipped from V and 2 bases from J, the junction kept 7 bases outside the gene matches. Germline assignment: CDR1 SGHRS and CDR2 YFSETQ. The chain's CDR3 is CASSLIGGTRQETQYF. CDR3 nucleotide sequence: TGCGCCAGCAGCTTGATTGGTGGGACTAGGCAAGAGACCCAGTACTTC.

In nucleotides, the CDR3 is TGTGCCAGCAGCGCCGGGACAGGGGACTACGAGCAGTACTTC. Protein: CASSAGTGDYEQYF. The chain uses TRBV7-9 and TRBJ2-5, with 10 bases matching TRBD1. Gene TRBJ2-7 matches the end of the DNA better, so the J call may be wrong. The CDR3 length is 14 residues. Per the germline V gene, CDR1 is SEHNR and CDR2 is FQNEAQ (reference sequence).

V is TRBV19 and J is TRBJ1-1; 12 nucleotides line up with TRBD1. J gave up 4 bases and V 6 bases, and 9 bases lay outside the gene matches. The CDR3 consists of 16 residues. Germline CDR1 and CDR2: LNHDA and SQIVND (reference sequence). CDR3 coding DNA: TGTGCCAGTAGCCTACGGGACAGGGGGCGCGGCACTGAAGCTTTCTTT. Amino acids: CASSLRDRGRGTEAFF.

The chain recombines TRBV18 with TRBJ2-7; 9 nucleotides align to TRBD1. Per the germline V gene, CDR1 is KGHSH and CDR2 is LQKENI. CDR3 length: 13 residues. J lost 7 bases, V lost 3 bases, and 4 bases had no gene match. CDR3 nucleotides: TGTGCCAGCTCACCGACAGGGGGAAGTGAGCAGTACTTC. Translated, it gives CASSPTGGSEQYF.

J is TRBJ2-7 and V is TRBV6-1; D is possibly TRBD2 (6 bases). Germline V gives CDR1 MNHNS, CDR2 SASEGT. The ends were cut back, 1 base at V and 5 bases at J, with 15 bases in the middle. This CDR3 region has 15 residues. The CDR3 nucleotides read TGTGCCAGCAGTGAAGATCACCGCTCGGGGGACGAGCAGTACTTC. It yields the protein CASSEDHRSGDEQYF.

The chain links TRBV28 to TRBJ2-1; 11 nucleotides align to TRBD2. The germline V gene encodes CDR1 MDHEN and CDR2 SYDVKM. The CDR3 has 15 amino acids. Germline trimming cut 6 bases from V and 1 base from J; bases unmatched to any gene: 2. Here the CDR3 reads CASRLAGGSYNEQFF. The CDR3 bases are TGTGCCAGCAGATTAGCGGGAGGGTCCTACAATGAGCAGTTCTTC.

This clone appeared a single time. V is TRBV11-2 and J is TRBJ2-3, with 9 bases lining up with TRBD1. The V segment lost 1 base and the J segment 6 bases; nucleotides outside the gene matches: 17. CDR1 and CDR2 from the germline V gene are SGHAT and FQNNGV. CDR3 length: 19 amino acids. The CDR3 here is CASSLVGSVDRGSMDTQYF. CDR3 nucleotide sequence: TGTGCCAGCAGCTTAGTTGGGTCGGTCGACAGGGGGTCGATGGATACGCAGTATTTT.

The J gene is TRBJ1-5, the V gene TRBV28; D not resolved. The germline V gene encodes CDR1 MDHEN and CDR2 SYDVKM. The CDR3 totals 14 residues. Trimming took off 8 bases at V and 6 bases at J, with 17 bases between the two ends. Here the CDR3 reads CASVGGGQVQPQHF. CDR3 sequence (DNA): TGTGCCAGCGTGGGTGGAGGGCAGGTTCAGCCCCAGCATTTT.

The gene calls are TRBV6-1 and TRBJ2-3, with a possible D match to TRBD2 (5 bases). The CDR3 runs 16 residues. The ends were cut back, 2 bases at V and 0 bases at J, with 12 bases in the middle. Germline CDR1 is MNHNS and CDR2 is SASEGT. CDR3 loop: CASSESPSPSTDTQYF. The CDR3 coding sequence is TGTGCCAGCAGTGAAAGTCCTAGCCCTAGCACAGATACGCAGTATTTT.